This T cell receptor beta chain was sequenced for a study of OX40 agonist ivuxolimab in advanced cancers. This clone was counted once. Its antigen is unidentified. Clones were sequenced by immunoSEQ multiplex PCR, and TCRdb holds only the in-frame ones, with some missing. Of over 65,000 clones listed, 85% to 95% are singletons. Overall study findings and caveats: In the expanded peripheral T cells, antigen specificity was never determined. More expanded clones were seen, on average, in CD8+ T cells than in CD4+. At doses 0.1 to 3.0 mg/kg, CD4+ and CD8+ clones expanded.

Germline V gene lookup returns CDR1 MGHDK and CDR2 SYGVNS. CDR3 size: 13 residues. Unmatched junction bases numbered 3, after V lost 5 bases and J lost 3 bases. Specimen: CD4+ or CD8+ T cells sorted from blood, collected in a trial of the OX40 agonist ivuxolimab. This TCR derives from an adult with an advanced solid tumor such as melanoma, head and neck, liver or kidney cancer. V is TRBV25-1 and J is TRBJ2-7, with TRBD1 matching over 8 bases. This chain's CDR3 is CASSPTGGYEQYF. The CDR3 DNA reads as TGTGCCAGCAGTCCCACAGGGGGCTACGAGCAGTACTTC.